Following are 27 T cell receptor beta chains from one sample sequenced in a study of T cells after posttransplantation cyclophosphamide. Controls had myeloablative marrow grafts with methotrexate and calcineurin inhibitor, sampled at 1 year. The method was immunoSEQ multiplex PCR; TCRdb's version includes in-frame clones alone and lacks a portion of them. Seen here are 15,000 to 20,000 clones, 85% observed once, and the top ten hold about 30%. The specimen was PBMCs, collected after allogeneic stem cell transplant with calcineurin inhibitor and methotrexate. Every receptor here comes from a female patient between 18 and 30 years old who received an allogeneic stem cell transplant from an unrelated donor, was CMV-positive, and had acute and chronic GVHD. Some T cells may be graft donor cells.

The chain recombines TRBV5-1 with TRBJ1-1; 9 nucleotides match TRBD1. Germline V gene sequence: CDR1 SGHRS, CDR2 YFSETQ. The CDR3 sequence is 18 residues long. The V gene end was trimmed by 1 base and the J gene end by 5 bases; junction bases not matched to a gene: 15. Here the CDR3 reads CASSLIRTGGSTGTEAFF. The CDR3 DNA follows: TGCGCCAGCAGCTTGATCCGAACAGGGGGCTCCACGGGGACTGAAGCTTTCTTT.

This chain's CDR3 is CATAENRVIPTEAFF. The CDR3 coding sequence is TGTGCCACCGCAGAAAACAGGGTGATCCCCACTGAAGCTTTCTTT. V gene TRBV19 combines with J gene TRBJ1-1; tentatively, D is TRBD1 (6 bases). Trimming stripped 10 bases from V and 4 bases from J, with 22 bases between. Germline values: CDR1 LNHDA, CDR2 SQIVND (reference sequence). The CDR3 runs to 15 residues.

V and J are TRBV29-1 and TRBJ1-1; unclear D gene. Germline CDR1 SQVTM, CDR2 ANQGSEA. This CDR3 contains 11 residues. Trimming removed 6 bases at V and 6 bases at J, with 11 bases between. CDR3 sequence: CSVLGGSEAFF. DNA for the CDR3: TGCAGCGTCCTGGGAGGATCTGAAGCTTTCTTT.

This chain joins TRBV11-1 and TRBJ1-2; TRBD1 matches 10 bases. Germline values: CDR1 SGHAT, CDR2 FQDESV (reference sequence). The V segment lost 4 bases and the J segment 5 bases; nucleotides outside the gene matches: 10. This CDR3 has 16 residues. CDR3 residues: CASSSRDRQGAYGYTF. The CDR3 DNA follows: TGTGCCAGCAGCTCGCGGGACAGACAGGGGGCATATGGCTACACCTTC. The variable domain in full, with the rest retrieved from reference TRBV11-1 and TRBJ1-2, is EAEVAQSPRYKITEKSQAVAFWCDPISGHATLYWYRQILGQGPELLVQFQDESVVDDSQLPKDRFSAERLKGVDSTLKIQPAELGDSAMYLCASSSRDRQGAYGYTFGSGTRLTVV.

This chain links TRBV30 with TRBJ2-7; TRBD1 matches at 7 bases. Germline V gene sequence: CDR1 GTSNPN, CDR2 SVGIG (reference sequence). V trimming: 3 bases; J trimming: 3 bases; junction bases outside the gene matches: 5. This CDR3 has 13 amino acids. The CDR3 is CAWRPAGGYEQYF. DNA of the CDR3: TGTGCCTGGAGACCCGCAGGGGGCTACGAGCAGTACTTC.

The V gene is TRBV15, the J gene TRBJ1-2, with 7 bases fitting TRBD1. With 0 bases clipped from V and 5 bases from J, the junction kept 6 bases outside the gene matches. CDR1 is LNHNV and CDR2 is YYDKDF in the germline V gene (reference sequence). CDR3 length: 15 residues. Written as DNA, the CDR3 is TGTGCCACCAGCAGAGATAGACAGGGACCTTATGGCTACACCTTC. This translates into CATSRDRQGPYGYTF.

Here the CDR3 reads CASSLVLAGLPKFYEQYF. CDR3 nucleotide sequence: TGTGCCAGCAGCTTGGTTTTAGCGGGCCTTCCTAAATTCTACGAGCAGTACTTC. The chain links TRBV7-6 to TRBJ2-7, with 7 bases matching TRBD2. Germline trimming cut 3 bases from V and 3 bases from J; bases unmatched to any gene: 17. From germline, CDR1 is SGHVS and CDR2 FNYEAQ. The CDR3 is 18 amino acids.

The chain couples TRBV27 to TRBJ2-3; TRBD2 matches at 12 bases. V gave up 3 bases and J gave up 4 bases; unmatched junction bases: 5. This CDR3 contains 16 residues. Germline loops: CDR1 MNHEY, CDR2 SMNVEV (reference sequence). The CDR3 nucleotides are TGTGCCAGCAGTTTTTTGCTAGCGGGAGGGCCAGATACGCAGTATTTT. This sequence encodes CASSFLLAGGPDTQYF.

The chain combines TRBV28 with TRBJ2-2; D possibly corresponds to TRBD2 (6 bases). This CDR3 region has 15 residues. Germline V gene lookup returns CDR1 MDHEN and CDR2 SYDVKM. V was cut by 7 bases and J by 7 bases, with 19 bases left in between. CDR3 amino acids: CASTLDYSRFGELFF. In nucleotides, the CDR3 is TGTGCCAGCACCCTGGACTACTCCCGTTTCGGGGAGCTGTTTTTT.

This chain joins TRBV14 and TRBJ2-6; weak D call: TRBD2 (5 bases). V lost 3 bases to trimming and J lost 0 bases, with 18 bases between them. Looked up from germline, CDR1 is SGHDN and CDR2 is FVKESK. CDR3 length: 19 residues. For the CDR3, the DNA is TGTGCCAGCAGCCAGGACGTGAGGGTCTTCGGCTCTGGGGCCAACGTCCTGACTTTC. Its protein product is CASSQDVRVFGSGANVLTF.

This sequence joins TRBV5-4 and TRBJ2-3; 14 bases agree with TRBD2. Germline CDR1 is SGHNT and CDR2 is YYREEE (reference sequence). CDR3 length: 16 amino acids. V lost 4 bases to trimming and J lost 1 base; unmatched junction nucleotides: 2. CDR3 nucleotide sequence: TGTGCCAGCAGCGCGGGACTAGCGGGAGGCACAGATACGCAGTATTTT. This sequence encodes CASSAGLAGGTDTQYF.

In its sample, this clone was seen once. The chain joins TRBV5-6 to TRBJ2-5; D not certain. Matching the DNA end better, TRBJ2-7 makes the J call doubtful. This CDR3 is built from 12 residues. Looked up from germline, CDR1 is SGHDT and CDR2 is YYEEEE. In nucleotides, the CDR3 is TGTGCCAGCAGCCGGAGAACCTACGAGCAGTACTTC. Its translation: CASSRRTYEQYF.

J is TRBJ1-1 and V is TRBV25-1; D unresolved. Trimming took 7 bases from V and 2 from J, leaving 5 bases between them. Germline-derived CDR1 and CDR2 are MGHDK and SYGVNS. This CDR3 spans 11 amino acids. The CDR3 region is CASKLNTEAFF. CDR3 sequence (DNA): TGTGCCAGCAAGCTAAACACTGAAGCTTTCTTT.

About this clone itself: The junction departs from the called germline gene at one end, perhaps through a read error. V is TRBV7-9 and J is TRBJ2-3; D is ambiguous. This CDR3 has 11 residues. Germline V gives CDR1 SEHNR, CDR2 FQNEAQ (reference sequence). CDR3 sequence: CASSFDRRLDF. CDR3 bases: TGTGCCAGCAGCTTCGACCGGCGGCTAGATTTT.

The genes are TRBV27 and TRBJ2-7, with a tentative D call TRBD1 (6 bases). Trimming shortened V by 6 bases and J by 5 bases, and 11 bases separated the two germline ends. The CDR3 covers 12 residues. Germline V CDR1 and CDR2: MNHEY, SMNVEV (reference sequence). The CDR3 DNA reads as TGTGCCAGCAGCCAATCAGGGGACGAGCAGTACTTC. Translation: CASSQSGDEQYF.

J is TRBJ2-5 and V is TRBV28; 9 bases align to TRBD2. V gave up 5 bases and J gave up 4 bases; unmatched junction bases: 11. In germline, CDR1 is MDHEN, CDR2 SYDVKM. The CDR3 is 16 amino acids. The CDR3 is CASSPTSGRWGETQYF. The CDR3, as DNA: TGTGCCAGCAGTCCGACTAGCGGCAGGTGGGGAGAGACCCAGTACTTC. The whole variable domain, filled in from reference TRBV28 and TRBJ2-5, reads DVKVTQSSRYLVKRTGEKVFLECVQDMDHENMFWYRQDPGLGLRLIYFSYDVKMKEKGDIPEGYSVSREKKERFSLILESASTNQTSMYLCASSPTSGRWGETQYFGPGTRLLVL.

The chain couples TRBV11-2 to TRBJ2-3; the D is unclear. The CDR3 consists of 15 residues. Trimming pared 1 base from V and 0 bases from J, leaving 8 bases between. Per the germline V gene, CDR1 is SGHAT and CDR2 is FQNNGV. The CDR3 DNA follows: TGTGCCAGCAGCTTAGGAGCAACTAGCACAGATACGCAGTATTTT. Protein sequence: CASSLGATSTDTQYF.

The chain combines TRBV30 with TRBJ2-7, with TRBD1 identical over 8 bases. Germline CDR1 reads GTSNPN; CDR2 reads SVGIG (reference sequence). The CDR3 has 12 residues. V was clipped by 4 bases and J by 3 bases; unmatched bases: 2. DNA of the CDR3: TGTGCCTGGAATACAGGGGGCTACGAGCAGTACTTC. Its protein is CAWNTGGYEQYF.

The CDR3 DNA sequence: TGTGCCAGCAGTTTGCTGCCGGACAGAACATACGAGCAGTACTTC. Amino acids: CASSLLPDRTYEQYF. The rearrangement uses TRBV6-1 and TRBJ2-7; D possibly corresponds to TRBD1 (6 bases). CDR1 MNHNS and CDR2 SASEGT come from the germline V gene. Between the trimmed V and J ends, which lost 5 bases and 4 bases, there was a span of 18 bases. This CDR3 spans 15 amino acids.

This chain joins TRBV28 and TRBJ1-1; D possibly corresponds to TRBD1 (6 bases). Germline CDR1 reads MDHEN; CDR2 reads SYDVKM. This CDR3 contains 14 residues. V lost 8 bases and J 1 base, leaving 14 bases between the germline ends. The CDR3 DNA sequence: TGTGCCAGCCTCCCGACAGGACGGAACACTGAAGCTTTCTTT. The encoded protein is CASLPTGRNTEAFF.

The chain couples TRBV5-4 to TRBJ2-5; no definite D call. The J call may be in error: the DNA end matches TRBJ2-7 better. The CDR3 sequence is 16 residues long. Per germline, CDR1 SGHNT and CDR2 YYREEE (reference sequence). CDR3 coding DNA: TGTGCCAGCAGCTTGTCGTCTGCCGCCCCTATCTACGAGCAGTACTTC. Its protein is CASSLSSAAPIYEQYF.

The rearrangement uses TRBV5-1 and TRBJ2-5, with TRBD2 identical over 14 bases. This CDR3 is built from 18 residues. Germline assignment: CDR1 SGHRS and CDR2 YFSETQ. The J segment lost 2 bases and the V segment lost 0 bases, leaving 6 bases of the junction unmatched. The CDR3: CASSLVGLAGGIQETQYF. CDR3 nucleotide sequence: TGCGCCAGCAGCTTGGTAGGACTAGCGGGAGGAATTCAAGAGACCCAGTACTTC.

This chain connects TRBV9 to TRBJ1-4; tentative D call: TRBD1 (6 bases). Germline CDR1 and CDR2: SGDLS and YYNGEE. The CDR3 has 16 residues. Trimming shortened V by 0 bases and J by 2 bases, and 11 bases separated the two germline ends. The CDR3 here is CASSVGDRWTNEKLFF. CDR3 bases: TGTGCCAGCAGCGTAGGCGACAGGTGGACTAATGAAAAACTGTTTTTT.

V is TRBV30 and J is TRBJ1-2, with 8 bases identical to TRBD1. This CDR3 is built from 15 residues. Germline values: CDR1 GTSNPN, CDR2 SVGIG (reference sequence). Germline trimming cut 1 base from V and 7 bases from J; bases unmatched to any gene: 11. The CDR3 protein is CAWSAQGASARGYTF. CDR3 nucleotide sequence: TGTGCCTGGAGTGCCCAGGGGGCGAGTGCCCGTGGCTACACCTTC.

The CDR3 DNA reads as TGTGCCAGCAGCCAAGCCTGGGACAGGGATTATAGCAATCAGCCCCAGCATTTT. Translating gives CASSQAWDRDYSNQPQHF. The gene calls are TRBV4-2 and TRBJ1-5; the match to TRBD1 covers 9 bases. Germline V gene data show CDR1 as LGHNA and CDR2 as YNFKEQ. The J segment lost 0 bases and the V segment lost 1 base, leaving 7 bases of the junction unmatched. The CDR3 runs to 18 residues.

The chain has TRBV7-2 and TRBJ2-3; TRBD1 matches at 9 bases. The germline V gene has CDR1 SGHTA and CDR2 FQGNSA. After removal of 4 bases from V and 0 bases from J, the junction contained 11 bases not matched to a gene. This CDR3 is 18 amino acids long. As DNA, the CDR3 is TGTGCCAGCAGCTCGACGACAGGGGGATTACCTAGCACAGATACGCAGTATTTT. Protein product: CASSSTTGGLPSTDTQYF.

The V and J genes are TRBV30 and TRBJ1-3; 8 nucleotides align to TRBD1. Germline values: CDR1 GTSNPN, CDR2 SVGIG (reference sequence). With V trimmed by 1 base and J by 0 bases, 5 bases remained unmatched. There are 16 residues in the CDR3. The CDR3 sequence: CAWSAQTGVSGNTIYF. CDR3 sequence (DNA): TGTGCCTGGAGTGCTCAGACAGGGGTCTCTGGAAACACCATATATTTT. Together with reference TRBV30 and TRBJ1-3, the CDR3 gives the full variable domain: SQTIHQWPATLVQPVGSPLSLECTVEGTSNPNLYWYRQAAGRGLQLLFYSVGIGQISSEVPQNLSASRPQDRQFILSSKKLLLSDSGFYLCAWSAQTGVSGNTIYFGEGSWLTVV.